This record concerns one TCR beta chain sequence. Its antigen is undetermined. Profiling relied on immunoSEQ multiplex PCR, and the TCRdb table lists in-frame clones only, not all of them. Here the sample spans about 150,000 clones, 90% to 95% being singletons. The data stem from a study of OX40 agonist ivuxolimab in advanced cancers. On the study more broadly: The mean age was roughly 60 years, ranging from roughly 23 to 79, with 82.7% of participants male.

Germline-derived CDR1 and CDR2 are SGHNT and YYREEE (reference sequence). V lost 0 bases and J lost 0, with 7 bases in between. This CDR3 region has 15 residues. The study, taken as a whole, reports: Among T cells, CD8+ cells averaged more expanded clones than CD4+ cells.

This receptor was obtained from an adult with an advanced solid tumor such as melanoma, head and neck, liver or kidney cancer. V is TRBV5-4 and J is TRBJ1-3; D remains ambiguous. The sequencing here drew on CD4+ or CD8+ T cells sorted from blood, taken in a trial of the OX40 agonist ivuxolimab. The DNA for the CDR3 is TGTGCCAGCAGCTTGGACGGTACCTCTGGAAACACCATATATTTT. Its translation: CASSLDGTSGNTIYF. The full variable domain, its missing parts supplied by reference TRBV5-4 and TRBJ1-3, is ETGVTQSPTHLIKTRGQQVTLRCSSQSGHNTVSWYQQALGQGPQFIFQYYREEENGRGNFPPRFSGLQFPNYSSELNVNALELDDSALYLCASSLDGTSGNTIYFGEGSWLTVV.